One sample yielded the 13 T cell receptor beta chains listed below, sequenced in a study of blood T cell repertoires in COVID-19. Using immunoSEQ multiplex PCR, the repertoire was profiled, and TCRdb retains in-frame clones only, with some absent. The sample carries roughly 250,000 clones, over 80% recorded once. The sequenced material came from peripheral blood. These receptors came from a human donor in a cohort sampled during active COVID-19.

The V and J genes are TRBV6-6 and TRBJ2-7; D unclear. The V gene lost 5 bases and the J gene lost 4 bases, with 12 bases spanning the gap. The CDR3 contains 13 residues. CDR1 and CDR2 from the germline V gene are MNHNY and SVGAGI (reference sequence). DNA of the CDR3: TGTGCCAGCAGTCTCGCCCTAGAATACGAGCAGTACTTC. It translates to CASSLALEYEQYF.

This chain connects TRBV25-1 to TRBJ2-2; 8 bases line up with TRBD1. The V gene's germline CDR1 is MGHDK and CDR2 SYGVNS. The V gene end was trimmed by 0 bases and the J gene end by 3 bases; junction bases not matched to a gene: 3. This CDR3 comprises 16 residues. The CDR3 here is CASSEYRGQYTGELFF. CDR3 DNA: TGTGCCAGCAGTGAATACAGGGGGCAGTACACCGGGGAGCTGTTTTTT.

This chain connects TRBV9 to TRBJ2-5; TRBD2 matches 10 bases. The length of the CDR3 is 17 residues. Germline lookup yields CDR1 SGDLS and CDR2 YYNGEE. With V trimmed by 0 bases and J by 1 base, 6 bases remained unmatched. This CDR3 reads CASSVGASGGTQETQYF. CDR3 nucleotide sequence: TGTGCCAGCAGCGTAGGAGCTAGCGGGGGTACCCAAGAGACCCAGTACTTC.

The genes are TRBV5-1 and TRBJ2-1, with D maybe TRBD2 (5 bases). The CDR3 consists of 14 residues. The V gene lost 5 bases and the J gene lost 5 bases, with 14 bases spanning the gap. From germline, CDR1 is SGHRS and CDR2 YFSETQ. The CDR3 loop reads CASRRARVDNEQFF. As DNA, the CDR3 is TGCGCCAGCAGGAGGGCGCGGGTCGACAATGAGCAGTTCTTC.

The chain combines TRBV6-1 with TRBJ1-3; D is possibly TRBD1 (6 bases). V lost 2 bases, J lost 8 bases, and 19 bases lay in between. Germline-derived CDR1 and CDR2 are MNHNS and SASEGT. This CDR3 has 16 amino acids. CDR3 DNA: TGTGCCAGCAGTGAACACGGGCCAGGACCAGGGGACACCATATATTTT. It codes for CASSEHGPGPGDTIYF.

CDR3 region: CASKGLAGSYEQYF. The DNA of the CDR3 is TGTGCCAGCAAGGGACTAGCGGGTTCCTACGAGCAGTACTTC. V is TRBV7-9 and J is TRBJ2-7; the match to TRBD2 covers 12 bases. Germline CDR1 reads SEHNR; CDR2 reads FQNEAQ (reference sequence). V gave up 7 bases and J gave up 1 base; unmatched junction bases: 2. The CDR3 length is 14 residues.

This clone was recorded at least ten times. CDR3 amino acids: CASKTDSRNTF. In nucleotides, the CDR3 is TGTGCCAGCAAAACGGACAGCCGTAACACCTTC. The rearrangement links TRBV6-6 to TRBJ1-2; D may be TRBD1 (6 bases). CDR1 is MNHNY and CDR2 is SVGAGI in the germline V gene (reference sequence). This CDR3 spans 11 amino acids. With 7 bases removed from V and 12 bases from J, the gap between germline ends came to 15 bases.

V usage is TRBV7-2 and J usage is TRBJ2-5; TRBD2 aligns across 11 bases. With 3 bases clipped from V and 5 bases from J, the junction kept 11 bases outside the gene matches. Germline V gene lookup returns CDR1 SGHTA and CDR2 FQGNSA. The CDR3 length is 17 residues. CDR3 DNA sequence: TGTGCCAGCAGCTTGGGAACTAGCGGGGGCCCCCGGGAGACCCAGTACTTC. As protein: CASSLGTSGGPRETQYF. The full variable domain, rest sourced from reference TRBV7-2 and TRBJ2-5, is GAGVSQSPSNKVTEKGKDVELRCDPISGHTALYWYRQSLGQGLEFLIYFQGNSAPDKSGLPSDRFSAERTGGSVSTLTIQRTQQEDSAVYLCASSLGTSGGPRETQYFGPGTRLLVL.

The chain combines TRBV7-9 with TRBJ2-4, with D possibly TRBD2 on 5 matching bases. The germline V gene encodes CDR1 SEHNR and CDR2 FQNEAQ (reference sequence). V was cut by 11 bases and J by 6 bases, with 14 bases left in between. The CDR3 is 12 amino acids. The CDR3 nucleotides read TGTGCCGGGCAGCGGACGGGAAACATTCAGTACTTC. It specifies CAGQRTGNIQYF.

V is TRBV29-1 and J is TRBJ2-2; D is possibly TRBD1 (5 bases). In germline, CDR1 is SQVTM, CDR2 ANQGSEA. This CDR3 is 12 amino acids long. V was trimmed by 4 bases and J by 10 bases, leaving 13 bases between them. The CDR3 here is CSVVPQGEELFF. DNA of the CDR3: TGCAGCGTTGTCCCCCAGGGTGAGGAGCTGTTTTTT.

This sequence joins TRBV7-6 and TRBJ2-5; a possible D gene is TRBD1 (6 bases). The CDR3 sequence is 15 residues long. Germline V lookup: CDR1 SGHVS, CDR2 FNYEAQ. V shed 1 base and J shed 3 bases, with 12 bases lying between them. The CDR3 coding sequence is TGTGCCAGCAGCTTAGTCGGGCAGGGGAAAGAGACCCAGTACTTC. It yields the protein CASSLVGQGKETQYF.

The table lists this clone with a few counts. This chain joins TRBV10-3 and TRBJ1-4; TRBD1 aligns across 11 bases. V lost 4 bases to trimming and J lost 5 bases; unmatched junction nucleotides: 0. The CDR3 contains 14 residues. Germline values: CDR1 ENHRY, CDR2 SYGVKD. The CDR3 coding sequence is TGTGCCATCAGTGGGACAGGGGGCAATGAAAAACTGTTTTTT. The encoded protein is CAISGTGGNEKLFF.

Details on this clone: As the CDR3 is not closed by the conserved phenylalanine or tryptophan, this likely results from a read error. The chain has TRBV7-9 and TRBJ1-2; maybe TRBD1 (5 bases). The germline gives CDR1 SEHNR, CDR2 FQNEAQ (reference sequence). The V end was cut by 5 bases, the J end by 6 bases, with 10 bases between. The CDR3 runs 12 residues. CDR3 in amino acids: CASSPSRDGYTL. CDR3 bases: TGTGCCAGCAGCCCTTCCAGGGATGGCTACACCCTC.